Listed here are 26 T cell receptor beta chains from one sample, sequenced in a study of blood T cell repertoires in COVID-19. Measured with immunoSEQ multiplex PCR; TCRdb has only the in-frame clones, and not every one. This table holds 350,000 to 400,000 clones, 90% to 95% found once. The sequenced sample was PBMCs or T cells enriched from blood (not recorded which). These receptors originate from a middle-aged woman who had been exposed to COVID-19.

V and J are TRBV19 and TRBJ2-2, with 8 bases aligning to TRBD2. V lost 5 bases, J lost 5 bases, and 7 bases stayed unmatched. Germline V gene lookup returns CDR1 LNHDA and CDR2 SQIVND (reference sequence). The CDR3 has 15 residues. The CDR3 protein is CASSRSGRGTGELFF. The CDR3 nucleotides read TGTGCCAGTAGTCGGAGCGGGAGAGGTACCGGGGAGCTGTTTTTT.

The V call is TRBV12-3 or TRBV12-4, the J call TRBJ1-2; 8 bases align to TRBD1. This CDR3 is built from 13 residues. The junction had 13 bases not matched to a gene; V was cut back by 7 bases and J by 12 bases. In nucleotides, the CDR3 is TGTGCCAGCATCCTTACGGGACAGGTTGTTCACACCTTC. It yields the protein CASILTGQVVHTF.

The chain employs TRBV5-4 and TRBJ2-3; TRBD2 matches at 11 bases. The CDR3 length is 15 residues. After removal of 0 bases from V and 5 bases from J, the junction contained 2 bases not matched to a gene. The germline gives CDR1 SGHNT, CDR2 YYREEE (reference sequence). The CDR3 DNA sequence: TGTGCCAGCAGCTTGGCTAGCGGGGGGCAAGATACGCAGTATTTT. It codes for CASSLASGGQDTQYF.

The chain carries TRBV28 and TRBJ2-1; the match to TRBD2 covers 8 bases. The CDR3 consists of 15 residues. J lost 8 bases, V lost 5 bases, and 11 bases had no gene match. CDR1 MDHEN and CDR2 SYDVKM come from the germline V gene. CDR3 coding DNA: TGTGCCAGCAGTGCCCGCAGCGGGGGTTCTCATGAGCAGTTCTTC. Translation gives CASSARSGGSHEQFF.

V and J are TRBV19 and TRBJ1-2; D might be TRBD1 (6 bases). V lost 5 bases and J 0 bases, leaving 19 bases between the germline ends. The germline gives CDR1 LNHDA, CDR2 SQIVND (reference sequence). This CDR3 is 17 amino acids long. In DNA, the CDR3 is TGTGCCAGTAGTGACGAAAGCCCGGGACACCCTAACTATGGCTACACCTTC. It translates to CASSDESPGHPNYGYTF.

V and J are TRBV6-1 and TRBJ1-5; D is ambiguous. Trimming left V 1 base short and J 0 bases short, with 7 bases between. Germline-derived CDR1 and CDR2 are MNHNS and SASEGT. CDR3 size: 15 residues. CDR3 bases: TGTGCCAGCAGTGAAGGAGGTTATAGCAATCAGCCCCAGCATTTT. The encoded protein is CASSEGGYSNQPQHF.

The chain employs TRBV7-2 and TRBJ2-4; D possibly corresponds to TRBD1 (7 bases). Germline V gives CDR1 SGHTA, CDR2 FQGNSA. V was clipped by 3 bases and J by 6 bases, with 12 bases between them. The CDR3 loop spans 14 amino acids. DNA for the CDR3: TGTGCCAGCAGCTTCAGGGGGGAGAGAAACATTCAGTACTTC. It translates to CASSFRGERNIQYF. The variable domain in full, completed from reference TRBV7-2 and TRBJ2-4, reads GAGVSQSPSNKVTEKGKDVELRCDPISGHTALYWYRQSLGQGLEFLIYFQGNSAPDKSGLPSDRFSAERTGGSVSTLTIQRTQQEDSAVYLCASSFRGERNIQYFGAGTRLSVL.

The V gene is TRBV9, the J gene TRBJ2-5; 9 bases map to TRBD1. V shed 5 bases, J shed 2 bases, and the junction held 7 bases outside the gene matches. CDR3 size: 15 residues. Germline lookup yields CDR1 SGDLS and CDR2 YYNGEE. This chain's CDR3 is CASSYGQGPQETQYF. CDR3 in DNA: TGTGCCAGCAGTTACGGACAGGGGCCACAAGAGACCCAGTACTTC.

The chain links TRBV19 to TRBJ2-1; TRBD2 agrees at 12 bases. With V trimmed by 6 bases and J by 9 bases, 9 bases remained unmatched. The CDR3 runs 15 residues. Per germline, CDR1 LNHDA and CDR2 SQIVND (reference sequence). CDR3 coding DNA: TGTGCCAGTAGCCTCGCTAGCGGGGGGGCCTCTGAGCAGTTCTTC. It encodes CASSLASGGASEQFF. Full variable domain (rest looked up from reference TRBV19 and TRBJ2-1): DGGITQSPKYLFRKEGQNVTLSCEQNLNHDAMYWYRQDPGQGLRLIYYSQIVNDFQKGDIAEGYSVSREKKESFPLTVTSAQKNPTAFYLCASSLASGGASEQFFGPGTRLTVL.

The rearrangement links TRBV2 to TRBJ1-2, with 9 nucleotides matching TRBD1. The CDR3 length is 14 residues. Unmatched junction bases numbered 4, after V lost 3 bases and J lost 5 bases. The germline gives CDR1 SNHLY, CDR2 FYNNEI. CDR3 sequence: CASSDVTGGYGYTF. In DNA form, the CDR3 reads TGTGCCAGCAGTGATGTGACAGGGGGGTATGGCTACACCTTC.

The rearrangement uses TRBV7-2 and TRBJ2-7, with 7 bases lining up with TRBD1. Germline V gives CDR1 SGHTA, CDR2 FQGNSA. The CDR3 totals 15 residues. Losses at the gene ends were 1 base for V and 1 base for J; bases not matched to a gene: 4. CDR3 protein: CASSLEGARSYEQYF. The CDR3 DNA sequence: TGTGCCAGCAGCTTAGAGGGGGCACGGTCCTACGAGCAGTACTTC.

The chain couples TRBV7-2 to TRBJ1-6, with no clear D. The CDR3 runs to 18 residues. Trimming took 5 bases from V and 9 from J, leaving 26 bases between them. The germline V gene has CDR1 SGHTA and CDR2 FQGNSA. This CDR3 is CASSPVASASAPRSPLHF. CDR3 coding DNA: TGTGCCAGCAGCCCGGTCGCGAGTGCTAGTGCCCCCCGTTCACCCCTCCACTTT. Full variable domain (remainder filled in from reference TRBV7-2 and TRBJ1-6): GAGVSQSPSNKVTEKGKDVELRCDPISGHTALYWYRQSLGQGLEFLIYFQGNSAPDKSGLPSDRFSAERTGGSVSTLTIQRTQQEDSAVYLCASSPVASASAPRSPLHFGNGTRLTVT.

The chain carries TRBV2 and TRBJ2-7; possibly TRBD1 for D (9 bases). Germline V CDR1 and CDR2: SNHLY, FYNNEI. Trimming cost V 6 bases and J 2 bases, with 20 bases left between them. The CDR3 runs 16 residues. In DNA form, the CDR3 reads TGTGCCAGCAGCGTGATAGCGGGACAGGGTACCTACGAGCAGTACTTC. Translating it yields CASSVIAGQGTYEQYF.

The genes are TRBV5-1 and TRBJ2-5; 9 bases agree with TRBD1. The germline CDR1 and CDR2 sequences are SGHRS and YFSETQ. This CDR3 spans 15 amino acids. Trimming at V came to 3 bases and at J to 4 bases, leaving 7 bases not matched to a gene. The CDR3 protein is CASSSPGQGGETQYF. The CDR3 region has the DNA TGCGCCAGCAGCTCCCCGGGACAGGGAGGAGAGACCCAGTACTTC.

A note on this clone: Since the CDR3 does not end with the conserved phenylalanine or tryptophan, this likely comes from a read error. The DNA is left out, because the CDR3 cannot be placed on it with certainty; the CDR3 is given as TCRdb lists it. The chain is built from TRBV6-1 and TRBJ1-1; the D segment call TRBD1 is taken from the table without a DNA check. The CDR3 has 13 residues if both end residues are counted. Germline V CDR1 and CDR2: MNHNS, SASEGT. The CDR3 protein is CASSDAGTLVRIS.

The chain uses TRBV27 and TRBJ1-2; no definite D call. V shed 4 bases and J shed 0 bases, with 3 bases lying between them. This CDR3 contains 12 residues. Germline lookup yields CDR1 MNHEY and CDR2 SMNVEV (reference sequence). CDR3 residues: CASSSSNYGYTF. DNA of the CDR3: TGTGCCAGCAGTTCCTCTAACTATGGCTACACCTTC.

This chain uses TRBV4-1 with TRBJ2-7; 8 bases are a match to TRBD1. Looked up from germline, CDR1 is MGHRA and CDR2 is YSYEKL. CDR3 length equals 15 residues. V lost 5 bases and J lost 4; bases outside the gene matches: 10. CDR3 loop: CASSKVTGVQYEQYF. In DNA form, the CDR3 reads TGCGCCAGCAGCAAAGTGACAGGGGTCCAATACGAGCAGTACTTC.

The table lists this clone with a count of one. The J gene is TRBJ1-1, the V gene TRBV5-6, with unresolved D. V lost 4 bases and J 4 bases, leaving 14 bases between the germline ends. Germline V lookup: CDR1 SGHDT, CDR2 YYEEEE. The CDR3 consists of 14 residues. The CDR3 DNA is TGTGCCAGCAGCGGTCCGGGGAGGGTCACTGAAGCTTTCTTT. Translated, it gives CASSGPGRVTEAFF.

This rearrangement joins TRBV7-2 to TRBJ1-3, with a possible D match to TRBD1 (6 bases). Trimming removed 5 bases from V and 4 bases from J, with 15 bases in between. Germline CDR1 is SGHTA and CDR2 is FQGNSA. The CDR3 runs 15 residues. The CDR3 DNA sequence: TGTGCCAGCAGCCGGTTTAGGGGGAACGGAAACACCATATATTTT. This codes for CASSRFRGNGNTIYF. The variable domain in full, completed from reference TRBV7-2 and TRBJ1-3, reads GAGVSQSPSNKVTEKGKDVELRCDPISGHTALYWYRQSLGQGLEFLIYFQGNSAPDKSGLPSDRFSAERTGGSVSTLTIQRTQQEDSAVYLCASSRFRGNGNTIYFGEGSWLTVV.

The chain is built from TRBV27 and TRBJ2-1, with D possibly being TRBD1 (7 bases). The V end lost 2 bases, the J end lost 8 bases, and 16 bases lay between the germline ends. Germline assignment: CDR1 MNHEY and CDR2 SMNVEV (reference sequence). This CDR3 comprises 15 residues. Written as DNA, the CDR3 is TGTGCCAGCAGTTTAAGGGGGGACAGCGACGATGAGCAGTTCTTC. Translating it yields CASSLRGDSDDEQFF.

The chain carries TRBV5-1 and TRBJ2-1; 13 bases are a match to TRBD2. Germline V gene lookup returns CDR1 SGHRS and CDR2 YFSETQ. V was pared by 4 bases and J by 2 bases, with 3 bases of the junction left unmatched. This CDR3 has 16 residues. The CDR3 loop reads CASSRTSGGTYNEQFF. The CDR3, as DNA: TGCGCCAGCAGCCGGACTAGCGGGGGCACCTACAATGAGCAGTTCTTC.

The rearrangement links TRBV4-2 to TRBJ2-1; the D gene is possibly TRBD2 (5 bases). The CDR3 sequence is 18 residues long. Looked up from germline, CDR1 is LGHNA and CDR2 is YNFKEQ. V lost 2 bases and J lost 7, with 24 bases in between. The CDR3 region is CASSQNTGPKARGNEQFF. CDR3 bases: TGTGCCAGCAGCCAAAACACCGGGCCCAAAGCGCGAGGGAATGAGCAGTTCTTC.

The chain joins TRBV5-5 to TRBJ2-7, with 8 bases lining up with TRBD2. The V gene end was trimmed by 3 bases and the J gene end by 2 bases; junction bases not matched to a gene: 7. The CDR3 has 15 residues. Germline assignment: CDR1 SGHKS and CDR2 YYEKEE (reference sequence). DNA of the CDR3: TGTGCCAGCAGCTATAGCGGGACACCCCCCTACGAGCAGTACTTC. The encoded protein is CASSYSGTPPYEQYF.

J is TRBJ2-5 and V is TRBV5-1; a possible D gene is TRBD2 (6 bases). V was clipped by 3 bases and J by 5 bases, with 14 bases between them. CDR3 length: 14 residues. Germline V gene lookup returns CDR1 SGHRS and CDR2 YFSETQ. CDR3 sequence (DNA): TGCGCCAGCAGCTCCCGTCTGGAGGGGGAGACCCAGTACTTC. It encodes CASSSRLEGETQYF.

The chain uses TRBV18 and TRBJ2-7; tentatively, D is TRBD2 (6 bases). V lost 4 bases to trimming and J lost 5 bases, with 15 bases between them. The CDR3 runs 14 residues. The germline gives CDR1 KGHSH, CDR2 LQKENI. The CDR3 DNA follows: TGTGCCAGCTCACTAACGGAGGGGATACACGAGCAGTACTTC. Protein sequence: CASSLTEGIHEQYF. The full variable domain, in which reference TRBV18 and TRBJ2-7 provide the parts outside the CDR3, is NAGVMQNPRHLVRRRGQEARLRCSPMKGHSHVYWYRQLPEEGLKFMVYLQKENIIDESGMPKERFSAEFPKEGPSILRIQQVVRGDSAAYFCASSLTEGIHEQYFGPGTRLTVT.

CDR3 nucleotide sequence: TGTGCCACCACGATGGGACAGTATAATTCACCCCTCCACTTT. Translation: CATTMGQYNSPLHF. J is TRBJ1-6 and V is TRBV15; 7 positions agree with TRBD1. The CDR3 sequence is 14 residues long. Germline loops: CDR1 LNHNV, CDR2 YYDKDF (reference sequence). J gave up 4 bases and V 7 bases, and 4 bases lay outside the gene matches.